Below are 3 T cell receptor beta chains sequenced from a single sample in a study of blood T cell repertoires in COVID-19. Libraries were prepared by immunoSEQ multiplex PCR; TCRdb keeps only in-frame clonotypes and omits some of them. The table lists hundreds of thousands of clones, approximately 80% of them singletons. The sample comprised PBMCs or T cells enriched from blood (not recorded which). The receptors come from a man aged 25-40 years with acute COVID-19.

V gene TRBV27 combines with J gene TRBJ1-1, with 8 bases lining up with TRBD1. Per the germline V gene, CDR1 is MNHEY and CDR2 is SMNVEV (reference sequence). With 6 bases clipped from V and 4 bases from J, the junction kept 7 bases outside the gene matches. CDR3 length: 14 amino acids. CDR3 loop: CASRLFTGGTEAFF. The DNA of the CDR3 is TGTGCCAGCAGACTATTTACAGGGGGCACTGAAGCTTTCTTT.

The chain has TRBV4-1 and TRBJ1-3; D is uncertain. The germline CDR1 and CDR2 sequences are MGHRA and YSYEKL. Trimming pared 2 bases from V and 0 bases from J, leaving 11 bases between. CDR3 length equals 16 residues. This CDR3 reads CASSQQESFSGNTIYF. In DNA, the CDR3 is TGCGCCAGCAGCCAACAGGAAAGTTTCTCTGGAAACACCATATATTTT.

The CDR3 reads CASSYGQGYTF. The CDR3 DNA is TGTGCCAGCAGTTACGGCCAGGGCTACACCTTC. This chain joins TRBV6-5 and TRBJ1-2; D is ambiguous. This CDR3 comprises 11 residues. Trimming took off 2 bases at V and 8 bases at J, with 6 bases between the two ends. CDR1 is MNHEY and CDR2 is SVGAGI in the germline V gene.